There are a few counts of the clone carrying this T cell receptor beta chain. TCRdb keeps only in-frame clones here, not all; method: immunoSEQ multiplex PCR. In the table there are 15,000 to 20,000 clones, approximately 80% of which are singletons. The data were obtained in a study of ipilimumab plus nivolumab after autologous stem cell transplantation. Study context: Patients received a median of about five ipilimumab and about 8 nivolumab doses.

The origin of this receptor is a male donor with diffuse large B-cell lymphoma. The starting material was PBMCs, obtained in a trial of ipilimumab plus nivolumab as post-transplant consolidation.

The CDR3 spells CASSLGFVGNQPQHF. The CDR3 nucleotides are TGTGCCAGCAGCCTCGGGTTCGTAGGGAATCAGCCCCAGCATTTT. The chain employs TRBV5-6 and TRBJ1-5; D is undetermined. This CDR3 comprises 15 residues. Looked up from germline, CDR1 is SGHDT and CDR2 is YYEEEE. V lost 4 bases to trimming and J lost 4 bases, with 15 bases between them. Full variable domain (missing parts from reference TRBV5-6 and TRBJ1-5): DAGVTQSPTHLIKTRGQQVTLRCSPKSGHDTVSWYQQALGQGPQFIFQYYEEEERQRGNFPDRFSGHQFPNYSSELNVNALLLGDSALYLCASSLGFVGNQPQHFGDGTRLSIL.